This T cell receptor beta chain was sequenced for a study of T cell responses to AZD1222 COVID-19 vaccine (dated by TCRdb to 2020 to 2022). For the study in its entirety: AZD1222 recipients whose second dose came at about 4 weeks and those whose second dose came at about 12 weeks were combined into one group, since spike-specific TCR depth and breadth did not differ between the two schedules. A total of around 240 trial participants underwent TCR sequencing, of whom some 210 received two doses of AZD1222 and around 26 received two doses of the MenACWY control vaccine. Enrollment into the trials was organized by age into subgroups of 18-55, 56-69 and 70-plus years, and those subgroups contained approximately 150, 30 and 60 TCR-sequenced participants, respectively.

Based on the germline V gene (reference sequence), the CDR1 and CDR2 sequences are LNHNV and YYDKDF. The CDR3 has 17 amino acids, counting the end cysteine and phenylalanine. The retained sequence is limited to the CDR3, 51 bases, with the frame set at the first base. Trimming leaves V shorter by 3 bases and J shorter by 9 bases, with the junction holding 19 bases beyond the gene matches. Paper-wide results and their limitations: Because no day 14 peak-response samples were available, repertoires were characterized only after the peak T cell response. Conclusions about previously exposed vaccinees are limited, since just five or six AZD1222 recipients were seropositive for SARS-CoV-2 at baseline. Spike-specific TCR breadth and depth rose significantly after two AZD1222 doses compared with day 0 and with MenACWY recipients. CD4 TCRs associated with the vaccine covered the entire spike protein, and the dominant responses were in regions 160-218 and 743-854. Most participants were white British and females outnumbered males, and the authors suggested that clonal diversity may have been underestimated. In the small 56-69-year group, the increase in depth fell short of significance, most likely because of low power. Reportedly, close to half of the unique spike-specific TCRs recognized epitopes lying outside the regions that are mutated in the B.1.351 and B.1.1.7 variants.

There are a few counts of this clone. Its recognized antigen is unknown. Base-call qualities are not available, and no considerably larger clone is one nucleotide away. The label giving this sample's time point can be read as: baseline before first vaccination. Vaccinee samples came from UK trials COV001 and COV002, including a single-blind randomized controlled phase 2/3 trial of AZD1222 (ChAdOx1 nCoV-19) in healthy adults. For TCRbeta chain sequencing, PBMC samples from trial participants were taken at day 0 and at day 28 after the second dose. The CDR3 regions of human TCRbeta chains were analyzed by immunosequencing. The paper's data handling went like this. Repertoire TCRs were checked for matches against a reference library of SARS-CoV-2-specific TCRs that had been generated using the MIRA antigen-specificity platform. Breadth meant the fraction of unique TCRs that were SARS-CoV-2-associated, whereas depth meant the fraction of total T cells that were SARS-CoV-2-associated. Using the MIRA data, each spike-specific TCR was assigned both to the spike region to which the TCR was reactive and to a CD4 or CD8 class. Log10-transformed breadth and depth values were compared by one-way ANOVA with Sidak's multiple comparisons tests. TCRdb took over this immuneACCESS table, retaining in-frame rearrangements with V and J assigned. Such tables are incomplete; in checked studies, under half of the missing clones stem from an unresolved V gene, and the remainder is unexplained. The D gene and trimming were derived from the DNA, and the V and J assignments and clone size from that table. The table for this sample lists 70,000 to 85,000 clones; 82% of them were counted only once. The top ten constitute about 3% of the sample.

Recombination connected TRBV15 to TRBJ2-7; TRBD2 agrees with 8 junctional bases. The sequence was obtained from an adult in good health. The sequenced sample was peripheral blood, obtained on day 0 of AZD1222 vaccination. This receptor carries the CDR3 CATSRDSGALPRGGQYF. The DNA is TGTGCCACCAGCAGGGATAGCGGGGCCCTTCCGAGGGGCGGGCAGTACTTC.